This is a list of T cell receptor beta chains from one sample in a study of shared clonotypes between healthy human individuals. The method was immunoSEQ multiplex PCR; TCRdb's version includes in-frame clones alone and lacks a portion of them. The sample has about 980,000 clones, more than 75% seen once; the top ten hold roughly 1.5%. Material for sequencing was memory CD4+ T cells sorted from blood. Source of these receptors: a man younger than 30 in good health. CDR3s include the opening cysteine and the closing phenylalanine or tryptophan. Each record gives: D gene, J gene, clone size, V gene, CDR3 DNA, CDR3 protein. A D gene is named only where the DNA matches it firmly. Size tells how often a clone was seen (once, few, many) or the class of an expanded clone, and some rows leave it out.

>NA|TRBJ1-2|NA|TRBV6-1
TGTGCCAGCAGCGCGAATGGGAAAGATGGCTACACCTTC
CASSANGKDGYTF
>TRBD1|TRBJ1-6|NA|TRBV30
TGTGCCTGGAGTCCTCAAACAGGGGCCGCCCTCCACTTT
CAWSPQTGAALHF
>NA|TRBJ2-2|once|TRBV12-2
TGTGCAAGTCGCTTAGTCCGGACTAGCGGGGGGCCTAACACCGGGGAGCTGTTTTTT
CASRLVRTSGGPNTGELFF
>NA|TRBJ2-7|few|TRBV7-6
TGTGCCAGCAGCCCCGATCGGCAGAGATCCTACGAGCAGTACTTC
CASSPDRQRSYEQYF
>TRBD1|TRBJ1-5|NA|TRBV6-1
TGTGCCAGCACCGGACAGGGTGGGCAGCCCCAGCATTTT
CASTGQGGQPQHF
>NA|TRBJ1-2|few|TRBV5-4
TGTGCCAGCAGACCGCCTAACAGTAACTATGGCTACACCTTC
CASRPPNSNYGYTF
>NA|TRBJ2-7|NA|TRBV7-9
TGTGCCAGCAGCACCGGGACGCTCTCCTACGAGCAGTACTTC
CASSTGTLSYEQYF
>NA|TRBJ2-3|NA|TRBV6-7
TGTGCCAGCAGTCGGGACCGAGCTGATGATACGCAGTATTTT
CASSRDRADDTQYF
>NA|TRBJ2-2|NA|TRBV19
TGTGCCAGTAGGACAGAGAACACCGGGGAGCTGTTTTTT
CASRTENTGELFF
>NA|TRBJ1-5|NA|TRBV7-2
TGTGCCAGCAGCTCTCGTGGGACCGGGTCCGGGCAGCCCCAGCATTTT
CASSSRGTGSGQPQHF
>TRBD1|TRBJ1-2|few|TRBV2
TGTGCCAGCAGCCTAGGACAGGGACACTATGGCTACACCTTC
CASSLGQGHYGYTF
>TRBD1|TRBJ1-1|once|TRBV7-2
TGTGCCAGCAGCTCTTGGACAGGGGGCCTTATGAACACTGAAGCTTTCTTT
CASSSWTGGLMNTEAFF
>TRBD2|TRBJ2-3|NA|TRBV5-1
TGCGCCAGCAGCTTGACAGCGGGGGGCCCGGATACGCAGTATTTT
CASSLTAGGPDTQYF
>NA|TRBJ1-3|NA|TRBV29-1
TGCAGCGTGGGACACAGCTCTGGAAACACCATATATTTT
CSVGHSSGNTIYF
>NA|TRBJ1-3|once|TRBV4-3
TGCGCCAGCAGCCAAGAGGGATACTCTGGAAACACCATATATTTT
CASSQEGYSGNTIYF
>NA|TRBJ1-3|NA|TRBV6-1
TGTGCCAGCAGGGGAGGACAGGGAAACACCATATATTTT
CASRGGQGNTIYF
>NA|TRBJ1-5|NA|TRBV6-6
TGTGCCAGCAGTTACGGACACGGCAATCAGCCCCAGCATTTT
CASSYGHGNQPQHF
>NA|TRBJ2-3|NA|TRBV29-1
TGCAGCGTTGTGGGGGCAGATACGCAGTATTTT
CSVVGADTQYF
>NA|TRBJ2-7|NA|TRBV9
TGTGCCAGCACCTCGCCCCCTGGCGGTTCCTACGAGCAGTACTTC
CASTSPPGGSYEQYF
>NA|TRBJ2-7|NA|TRBV11-2
TGTGCCAGCAGCTCTTCCGGGGGCTACTACGAGCAGTACTTC
CASSSSGGYYEQYF
>NA|TRBJ2-5|once|TRBV7-2
TGTGCCAGCAGCTTAAGGTGGCTACTTAAAGAGACCCAGTACTTC
CASSLRWLLKETQYF
>TRBD2|TRBJ2-3|NA|TRBV6-5
TGTGCCAGCAGGACTAGCGGTTATACGGCTACGCAGTATTTT
CASRTSGYTATQYF
>NA|TRBJ1-1|few|TRBV28
TGTGCCAGCAGTTTATGGCAGGAAAAGAACACTGAAGCTTTCTTT
CASSLWQEKNTEAFF
>TRBD1|TRBJ1-4|NA|TRBV2
TGTGCCACTAATCAAGGGCGGACAGGGGTTCGGGGTGAAAAACTGTTTTTT
CATNQGRTGVRGEKLFF
>NA|TRBJ1-2|NA|TRBV6-6
TGTGCCAGCAGTTACGAAGGGGTCCCTAACTATGGCTACACCTTC
CASSYEGVPNYGYTF
>TRBD1|TRBJ2-7|NA|TRBV11-2
TGTGCCAGCAGCCCCGCAGGGGGTTCCTTCTACGAGCAGTACTTC
CASSPAGGSFYEQYF
>NA|TRBJ2-3|NA|TRBV28
TGTGCCAGCAGTGCCCCGGGGGACCCCACAGATACGCAGTATTTT
CASSAPGDPTDTQYF
>TRBD1|TRBJ1-2|few|TRBV16
TGTGCCAGCAGCCAGCCCGGACAGGGCTATGGCTACACCTTC
CASSQPGQGYGYTF
>TRBD1|TRBJ1-4|NA|TRBV7-9
TGTGCCAGCAGCTTAGCGGTCGCAGGGGGTCCTAATGAAAAACTGTTTTTT
CASSLAVAGGPNEKLFF
>NA|TRBJ1-1|NA|TRBV19
TGTGCCAGTAGTATCCGGGGGGGATTGGCTTTCTTT
CASSIRGGLAFF
>NA|TRBJ2-1|few|TRBV7-3
TGTGCCAGCAGCTTAGGTTCCGATGAGCAGTTCTTC
CASSLGSDEQFF
>NA|TRBJ1-3|NA|TRBV28
TGTGCCAGTAGGAAAGCTAGAAACACCATATATTTT
CASRKARNTIYF
>NA|TRBJ2-2|NA|TRBV11-1
TGTGCCAGCAGCCTTGGCCCCTTGCGGGAGCTGTTTTTT
CASSLGPLRELFF
>TRBD1|TRBJ1-2|NA|TRBV2
TGTGCCAGCAGTGAGACAGGGGGGACCTATGGCTACACCTTC
CASSETGGTYGYTF
>TRBD2|TRBJ2-3|NA|TRBV30
TGTGCCTGTCGGAGACTAGCGGGAGGGCCAGATACGCAGTATTTT
CACRRLAGGPDTQYF
>NA|TRBJ2-5|NA|TRBV7-2
TGTGCCAGCAGCTTAAGGATGGGAACTCAAGAGACCCAGTACTTC
CASSLRMGTQETQYF